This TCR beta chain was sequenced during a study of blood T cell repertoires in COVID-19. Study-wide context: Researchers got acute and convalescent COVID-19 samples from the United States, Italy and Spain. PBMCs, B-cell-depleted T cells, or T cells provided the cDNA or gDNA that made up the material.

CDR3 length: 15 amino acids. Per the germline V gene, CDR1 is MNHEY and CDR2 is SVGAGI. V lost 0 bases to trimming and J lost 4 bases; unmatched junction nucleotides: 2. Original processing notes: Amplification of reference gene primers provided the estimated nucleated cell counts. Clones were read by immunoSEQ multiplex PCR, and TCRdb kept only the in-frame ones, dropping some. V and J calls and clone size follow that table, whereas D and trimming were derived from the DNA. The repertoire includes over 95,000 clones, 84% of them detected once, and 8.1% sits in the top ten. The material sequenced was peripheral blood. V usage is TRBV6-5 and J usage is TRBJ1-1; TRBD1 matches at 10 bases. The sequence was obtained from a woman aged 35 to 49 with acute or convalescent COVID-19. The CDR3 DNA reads TGTGCCAGCAGTTACTCGACAGGGGGCGGCACTGAAGCTTTCTTT. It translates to CASSYSTGGGTEAFF.